Listed here are 20 T cell receptor beta chains from one sample, sequenced in a study of cytomegalovirus exposure and HLA in healthy donors. Primers included in the PCR were 60 Vbeta and 13 Jbeta primers. Method: immunoSEQ multiplex PCR; TCRdb's copy keeps in-frame clones and lacks some. The sample spans under 70,000 clones; the ten largest clones claim approximately 2%. The sequenced sample consisted of PBMCs. These receptors were obtained from a woman aged 18-30 years in good health and CMV-seronegative.

The chain joins TRBV10-2 to TRBJ2-7; 10 bases fit TRBD1. Germline values: CDR1 WSHSY, CDR2 SAAADI. J was trimmed by 3 bases and V by 8 bases; bases with no gene match: 4. The CDR3 is 13 residues long. CDR3 DNA: TGCGCCAGCTCCCGGACAGGGGGCTACGAGCAGTACTTC. Amino acid sequence: CASSRTGGYEQYF.

CDR3 nucleotides: TGTGCCAGCAGCTTAAAACGCGGCCTTCTTGGCCACACCGGGGAGCTGTTTTTT. Residues: CASSLKRGLLGHTGELFF. This rearrangement joins TRBV7-2 to TRBJ2-2; unclear D gene. Germline lookup yields CDR1 SGHTA and CDR2 FQGNSA. The CDR3 contains 18 residues. V was clipped by 2 bases and J by 3 bases, with 19 bases between them.

J is TRBJ2-3 and V is TRBV29-1; tentative D call: TRBD2 (6 bases). Trimming stripped 7 bases from V and 2 bases from J, with 16 bases between. This CDR3 is 14 amino acids long. The V gene's germline CDR1 is SQVTM and CDR2 ANQGSEA. In DNA form, the CDR3 reads TGCAGCGGGGGGACTCTCAAGATCACAGATACGCAGTATTTT. Protein: CSGGTLKITDTQYF.

V gene TRBV2 combines with J gene TRBJ2-3; tentatively, D is TRBD1 (6 bases). The CDR3 is 12 amino acids. The V gene's germline CDR1 is SNHLY and CDR2 FYNNEI. V was shortened by 5 bases and J by 5 bases, with 8 bases between the two germline ends. For the CDR3, the DNA is TGTGCCAGCAGTCAGGGGATAGATACGCAGTATTTT. As protein: CASSQGIDTQYF. Looking up the rest from reference TRBV2 and TRBJ2-3 gives the full variable domain: EPEVTQTPSHQVTQMGQEVILRCVPISNHLYFYWYRQILGQKVEFLVSFYNNEISEKSEIFDDQFSVERPDGSNFTLKIRSTKLEDSAMYFCASSQGIDTQYFGPGTRLTVL.

The chain uses TRBV7-6 and TRBJ2-5, with 8 bases that match TRBD1. This CDR3 has 16 amino acids. V was clipped by 1 base and J by 4 bases; unmatched bases: 8. From germline, CDR1 is SGHVS and CDR2 FNYEAQ. The CDR3 nucleotides read TGTGCCAGCAGCTTAGGAGACAGGGGTGGCTTAGAGACCCAGTACTTC. Protein: CASSLGDRGGLETQYF.

The V gene is TRBV7-9, the J gene TRBJ2-5; D is possibly TRBD1 (6 bases). This CDR3 has 15 residues. V dropped 7 bases and J dropped 3 bases, with 18 bases sitting between them. CDR1 is SEHNR, CDR2 FQNEAQ, per germline (reference sequence). CDR3 amino acids: CASTMKQGDKETQYF. In DNA form, the CDR3 reads TGTGCCAGCACCATGAAACAGGGCGATAAAGAGACCCAGTACTTC.

CDR3 nucleotide sequence: TGTGCCAGCAGTCAAGGGACAGCCCGAGGCTACACCTTC. It is translated as CASSQGTARGYTF. The J gene is TRBJ1-2, the V gene TRBV13; 7 bases agree with TRBD1. This CDR3 comprises 13 residues. Germline assignment: CDR1 PRHDT and CDR2 FYEKMQ (reference sequence). V lost 6 bases, J lost 8 bases, and 9 bases stayed unmatched.

The chain combines TRBV6-5 with TRBJ1-6, with D perhaps matching TRBD1 (6 bases). Germline V gene data show CDR1 as MNHEY and CDR2 as SVGAGI. The CDR3 totals 15 residues. Between the trimmed V and J ends, which lost 0 bases and 8 bases, there was a span of 11 bases. This CDR3 reads CASSYSRNRDSPLHF. The CDR3, as DNA: TGTGCCAGCAGTTACTCGAGAAACAGGGATTCACCCCTCCACTTT.

The V call is TRBV19, the J call TRBJ1-1; perhaps TRBD1 as D (5 bases). CDR1 is LNHDA and CDR2 is SQIVND in the germline V gene (reference sequence). The CDR3 runs 17 residues. Deletions cut 7 bases from V and 5 bases from J, with 26 bases between. The CDR3 region is CASTRNAGTTGKTEAFF. The CDR3 DNA reads as TGTGCCAGTACAAGAAACGCGGGGACGACGGGTAAGACTGAAGCTTTCTTT.

The chain couples TRBV28 to TRBJ2-7, with TRBD2 matching 12 bases. Trimming removed 3 bases from V and 5 bases from J; junction bases left unmatched: 2. The CDR3 covers 14 residues. CDR1 and CDR2 (germline): MDHEN, SYDVKM. In DNA form, the CDR3 reads TGTGCCAGCAGTTTGACTAGCGGGAGCCACGAGCAGTACTTC. It encodes CASSLTSGSHEQYF.

The V call is TRBV6-5, the J call TRBJ2-5; TRBD1 matches at 10 bases. J lost 8 bases, V lost 2 bases, and 2 bases had no gene match. CDR1 and CDR2 (germline): MNHEY, SVGAGI. The CDR3 is 13 amino acids. The CDR3 region has the DNA TGTGCCAGCAGTTACCGGGACAGGGGCACCCAGTACTTC. It is translated as CASSYRDRGTQYF.

The rearrangement uses TRBV28 and TRBJ2-7, with TRBD1 matching over 10 bases. The CDR3 is 15 residues long. CDR1 MDHEN and CDR2 SYDVKM come from the germline V gene. Germline trimming cut 4 bases from V and 3 bases from J; bases unmatched to any gene: 6. The CDR3 protein is CASSSPGTGDYEQYF. The CDR3 DNA reads as TGTGCCAGCAGTTCCCCAGGGACAGGGGACTACGAGCAGTACTTC. The full variable domain, completed using reference TRBV28 and TRBJ2-7, is DVKVTQSSRYLVKRTGEKVFLECVQDMDHENMFWYRQDPGLGLRLIYFSYDVKMKEKGDIPEGYSVSREKKERFSLILESASTNQTSMYLCASSSPGTGDYEQYFGPGTRLTVT.

V usage is TRBV5-5 and J usage is TRBJ1-2; 10 bases line up with TRBD1. In germline, CDR1 is SGHKS, CDR2 YYEKEE (reference sequence). CDR3 length: 15 amino acids. Losses at the gene ends were 3 bases for V and 4 bases for J; bases not matched to a gene: 6. CDR3 loop: CASSWDRGVPYGYTF. In DNA, the CDR3 is TGTGCCAGCAGCTGGGACAGGGGCGTTCCCTATGGCTACACCTTC.

V gene TRBV18 combines with J gene TRBJ1-1, with a weak D call TRBD1 (5 bases). This CDR3 is built from 16 residues. With 3 bases removed from V and 2 bases from J, the gap between germline ends came to 16 bases. In germline, CDR1 is KGHSH, CDR2 LQKENI. The DNA of the CDR3 is TGTGCCAGCTCACCCTTAAATGACAGACCAAACACTGAAGCTTTCTTT. This sequence encodes CASSPLNDRPNTEAFF.

The J gene is TRBJ2-4, the V gene TRBV29-1; 7 nucleotides agree with TRBD1. V trimming: 6 bases; J trimming: 7 bases; junction bases outside the gene matches: 9. CDR3 size: 13 residues. CDR1 and CDR2 from the germline V gene are SQVTM and ANQGSEA. CDR3 sequence reads: CSVVTGVGNIQYF. The CDR3 region has the DNA TGCAGCGTCGTTACAGGGGTGGGCAACATTCAGTACTTC.

The chain is built from TRBV9 and TRBJ2-2; 7 nucleotides line up with TRBD1. The CDR3 is 14 residues long. Unmatched junction bases numbered 5, after V lost 4 bases and J lost 5 bases. CDR1 and CDR2 (germline): SGDLS, YYNGEE. CDR3 nucleotide sequence: TGTGCCAGCAGCCCCTTGACAGGGACCGGGGAGCTGTTTTTT. Residues: CASSPLTGTGELFF.

The CDR3 protein is CASSFSGRYNEQFF. The CDR3, as DNA: TGTGCCAGCAGTTTCAGCGGGAGGTACAATGAGCAGTTCTTC. The rearrangement uses TRBV6-5 and TRBJ2-1, with 9 bases lining up with TRBD2. The CDR3 extends over 14 amino acids. Unmatched junction bases numbered 2, after V lost 4 bases and J lost 4 bases. Germline V gene sequence: CDR1 MNHEY, CDR2 SVGAGI.

The chain is built from TRBV28 and TRBJ1-5; possibly TRBD1 for D (5 bases). The CDR3 contains 14 residues. V was trimmed by 6 bases and J by 7 bases, leaving 16 bases between them. Germline V gene lookup returns CDR1 MDHEN and CDR2 SYDVKM. CDR3 bases: TGTGCCAGCAGCCCCCTGCAGGGAATGCAGCCCCAGCATTTT. It encodes CASSPLQGMQPQHF.

The CDR3 is CASSLDRGPNTEAFF. CDR3 DNA: TGTGCCAGCAGCTTAGATCGCGGGCCGAACACTGAAGCTTTCTTT. V usage is TRBV11-2 and J usage is TRBJ1-1; no definite D call. CDR3 length: 15 residues. The germline V gene encodes CDR1 SGHAT and CDR2 FQNNGV. Trimming took 0 bases from V and 1 from J, leaving 9 bases between them.

A word on this clone: The same CDR3 can be traced to other DNA sequences in this sample. This chain's CDR3 is CASSLGGQNYGYTF. The CDR3 DNA reads TGCGCCAGCAGCTTGGGGGGACAAAACTATGGCTACACCTTC. V gene TRBV5-1 combines with J gene TRBJ1-2, with D perhaps TRBD1 (6 bases). Germline V lookup: CDR1 SGHRS, CDR2 YFSETQ. The CDR3 is made up of 14 amino acids. The V gene lost 0 bases and the J gene lost 2 bases, with 8 bases spanning the gap.